This T cell receptor (beta chain) derives from a study of cytomegalovirus exposure and HLA in healthy donors. Study-wide results and caveats: DRB1 showed the most TCR associations and HLA-C the fewest in a later analysis, as rates varied by HLA locus. Later examination showed HLA-associated TCR beta chains had greater clonal expansion than equally common others. Three CMV-associated chains were confirmed in vitro to be specific for CMV antigens.

CDR3 size: 14 residues. Germline CDR1 reads SGHNT; CDR2 reads YYREEE (reference sequence). Trimming took off 2 bases at V and 6 bases at J, with 11 bases between the two ends. The PCR made use of 60 Vbeta and 13 Jbeta primers. Assay: immunoSEQ multiplex PCR; the TCRdb copy retains only in-frame clones and omits some. The data contain 80,000 or so clones, about 68% of them singletons. As concerns this clone: The antigen remains undetermined.

Sequenced input: PBMCs. The chain combines TRBV5-4 with TRBJ2-2; D might be TRBD2 (5 bases). This TCR derives from a woman aged 45-65 years in good health and CMV-seropositive. The CDR3 DNA reads TGTGCCAGCAGCTTCGGGGAGTCCCCCGGGGAGCTGTTTTTT. Translating gives CASSFGESPGELFF.